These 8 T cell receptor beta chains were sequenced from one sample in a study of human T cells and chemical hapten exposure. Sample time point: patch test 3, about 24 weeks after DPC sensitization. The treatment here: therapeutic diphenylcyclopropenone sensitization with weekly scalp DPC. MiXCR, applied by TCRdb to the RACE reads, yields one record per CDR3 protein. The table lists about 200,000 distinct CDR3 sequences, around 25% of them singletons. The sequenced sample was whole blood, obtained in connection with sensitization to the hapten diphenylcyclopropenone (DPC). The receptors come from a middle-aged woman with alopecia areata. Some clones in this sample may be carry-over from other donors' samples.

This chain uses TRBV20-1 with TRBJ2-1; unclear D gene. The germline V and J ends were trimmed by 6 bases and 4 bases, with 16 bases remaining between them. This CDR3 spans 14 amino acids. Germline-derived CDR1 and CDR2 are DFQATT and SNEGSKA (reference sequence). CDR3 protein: CSAPLQVGYNEQFF. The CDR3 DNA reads TGCAGTGCCCCCCTCCAGGTCGGGTACAATGAGCAGTTCTTC.

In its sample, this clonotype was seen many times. The CDR3 region is CASSFPSEQFF. The CDR3 region has the DNA TGTGCCAGCAGCTTTCCTAGTGAGCAGTTCTTC. The chain recombines TRBV7-2 with TRBJ2-1; no clear D gene. CDR1 is SGHTA, CDR2 FQGNSA, per germline. V was shortened by 3 bases and J by 9 bases, with 6 bases between the two germline ends. The CDR3 spans 11 residues.

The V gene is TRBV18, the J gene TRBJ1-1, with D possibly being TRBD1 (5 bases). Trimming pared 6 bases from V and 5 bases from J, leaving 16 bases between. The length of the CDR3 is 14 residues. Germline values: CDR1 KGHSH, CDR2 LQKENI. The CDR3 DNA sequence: TGTGCCAGCTCGGCCGGGACCCTTGGGACTGAAGCTTTCTTT. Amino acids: CASSAGTLGTEAFF.

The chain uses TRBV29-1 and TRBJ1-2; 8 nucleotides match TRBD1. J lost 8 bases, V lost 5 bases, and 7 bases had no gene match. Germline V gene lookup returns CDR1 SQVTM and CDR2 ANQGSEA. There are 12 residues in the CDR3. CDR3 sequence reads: CSVYRQGRGYTF. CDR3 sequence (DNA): TGCAGCGTTTATCGACAGGGGAGAGGCTACACCTTC.

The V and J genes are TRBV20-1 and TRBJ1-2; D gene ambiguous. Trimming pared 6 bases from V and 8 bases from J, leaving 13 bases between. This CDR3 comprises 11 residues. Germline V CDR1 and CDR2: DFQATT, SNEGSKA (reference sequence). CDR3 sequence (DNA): TGCAGTGCCTTAACCCTTGGAGGCTACACCTTC. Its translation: CSALTLGGYTF.

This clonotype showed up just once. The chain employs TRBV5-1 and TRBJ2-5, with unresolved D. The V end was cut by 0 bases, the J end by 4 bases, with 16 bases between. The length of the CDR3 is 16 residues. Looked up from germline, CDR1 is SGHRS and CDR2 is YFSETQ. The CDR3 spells CASSLGAQIHRETQYF. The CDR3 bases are TGCGCCAGCAGCTTGGGGGCGCAAATACACCGAGAGACCCAGTACTTC.

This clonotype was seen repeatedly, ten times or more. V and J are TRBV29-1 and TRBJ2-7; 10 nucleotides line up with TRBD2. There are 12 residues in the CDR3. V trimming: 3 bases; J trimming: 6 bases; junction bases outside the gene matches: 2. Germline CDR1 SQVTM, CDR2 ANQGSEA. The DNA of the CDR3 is TGCAGCGTTGACCAGCGGGAGGGCGAGCAGTACTTC. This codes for CSVDQREGEQYF.

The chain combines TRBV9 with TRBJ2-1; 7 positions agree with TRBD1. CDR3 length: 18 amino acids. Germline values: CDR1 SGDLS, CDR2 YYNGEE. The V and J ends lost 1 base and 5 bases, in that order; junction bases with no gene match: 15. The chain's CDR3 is CASSVSPQPRQGNNEQFF. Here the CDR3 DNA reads TGTGCCAGCAGCGTATCCCCTCAGCCGCGACAGGGAAACAATGAGCAGTTCTTC.